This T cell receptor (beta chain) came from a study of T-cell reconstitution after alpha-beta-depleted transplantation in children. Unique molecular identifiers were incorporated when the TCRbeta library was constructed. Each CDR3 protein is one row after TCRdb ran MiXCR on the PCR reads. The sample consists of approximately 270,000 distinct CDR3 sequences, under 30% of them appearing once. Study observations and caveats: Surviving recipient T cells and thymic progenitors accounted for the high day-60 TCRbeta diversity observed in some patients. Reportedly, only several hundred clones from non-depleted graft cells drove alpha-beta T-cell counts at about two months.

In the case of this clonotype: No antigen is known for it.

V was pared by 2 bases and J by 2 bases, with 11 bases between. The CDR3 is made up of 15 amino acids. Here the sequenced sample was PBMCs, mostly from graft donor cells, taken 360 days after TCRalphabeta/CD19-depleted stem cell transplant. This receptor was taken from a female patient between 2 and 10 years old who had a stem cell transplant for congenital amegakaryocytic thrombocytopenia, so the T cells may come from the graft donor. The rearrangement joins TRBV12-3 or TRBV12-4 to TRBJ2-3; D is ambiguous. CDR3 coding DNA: TGTGCCAGCAGTTTAAGCTCTCCACACACAGATACGCAGTATTTT. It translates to CASSLSSPHTDTQYF.